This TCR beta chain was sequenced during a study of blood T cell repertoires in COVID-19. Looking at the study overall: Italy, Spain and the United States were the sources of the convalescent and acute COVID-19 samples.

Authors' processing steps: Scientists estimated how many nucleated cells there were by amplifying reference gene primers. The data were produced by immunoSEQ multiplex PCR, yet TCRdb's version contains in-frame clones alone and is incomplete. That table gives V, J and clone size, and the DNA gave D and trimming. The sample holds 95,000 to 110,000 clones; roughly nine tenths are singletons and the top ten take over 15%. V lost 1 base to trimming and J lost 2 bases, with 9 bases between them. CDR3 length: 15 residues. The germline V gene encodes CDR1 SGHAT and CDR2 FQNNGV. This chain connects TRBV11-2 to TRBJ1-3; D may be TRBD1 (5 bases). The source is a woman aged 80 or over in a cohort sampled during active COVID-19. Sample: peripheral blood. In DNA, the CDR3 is TGTGCCAGCAGCTTAGTCTGGGGGGCTGGAAACACCATATATTTT. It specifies CASSLVWGAGNTIYF.